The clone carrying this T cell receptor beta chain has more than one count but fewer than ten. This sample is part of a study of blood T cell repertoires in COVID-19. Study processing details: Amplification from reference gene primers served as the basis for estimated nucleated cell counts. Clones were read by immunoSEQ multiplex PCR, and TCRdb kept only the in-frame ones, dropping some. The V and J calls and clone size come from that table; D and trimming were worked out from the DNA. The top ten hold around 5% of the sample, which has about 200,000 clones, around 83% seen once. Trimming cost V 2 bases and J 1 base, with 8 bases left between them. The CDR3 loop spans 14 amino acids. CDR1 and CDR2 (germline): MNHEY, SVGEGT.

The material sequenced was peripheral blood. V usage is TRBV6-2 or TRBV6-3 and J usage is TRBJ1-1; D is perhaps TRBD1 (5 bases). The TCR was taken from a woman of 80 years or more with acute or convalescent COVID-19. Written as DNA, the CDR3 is TGTGCCAGCAGTTACAAGGACACGAACACTGAAGCTTTCTTT. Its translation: CASSYKDTNTEAFF.